The T cell receptor (beta chain) under discussion was sequenced for a study of CD8 T cell repertoires and HIV-1 epitope variants. Study context: T cells were stimulated with Twenty-five Gag and Nef peptides separately. Tested: three Gag epitope families, Nef HW9 and YT9.

The study's findings and limits: This assay reports beta chains of antigen-expanded cells, not T cell function.

This clone was counted between two and nine times. Its antigen is undetermined. Using immunoSEQ multiplex PCR, the repertoire was profiled, and TCRdb retains in-frame clones only, with some absent. The sample gives a few thousand clones, around 71% of which show up once; 35% to 45% is in the top ten. Material: cultured CD8+ T cells derived from PBMCs. This receptor was obtained from a male donor with HIV.

CDR3 loop: CASSLVTEANYGYTF. CDR3 DNA sequence: TGTGCCAGCAGTTTAGTCACGGAGGCTAACTATGGCTACACCTTC. V and J are TRBV28 and TRBJ1-2, with D hard to call. This CDR3 spans 15 amino acids. Trimming stripped 2 bases from V and 0 bases from J, with 10 bases between. Looked up from germline, CDR1 is MDHEN and CDR2 is SYDVKM.